These T cell receptor beta chains were read from a single sample in a study of a mutant IDH1 vaccine in newly diagnosed glioma. Clones were read by immunoSEQ multiplex PCR, and TCRdb kept only the in-frame ones, dropping some. The repertoire has around 88,000 clones, around 77% of them found once; the top ten carry 7% to 9%. Sequencing used PBMCs, obtained from a glioma patient treated with radiotherapy, temozolomide or both. Receptor source: a middle-aged man with glioma. CDR3s include the opening cysteine and the closing phenylalanine or tryptophan. Each record gives: CDR3 length, J gene, clone size, D gene, V gene, CDR3 protein, CDR3 DNA. A D gene is named only where the DNA matches it firmly. Clone size appears in some rows only: once, few, many, or a class for an expanded clone.

15	TRBJ2-7	NA	NA	TRBV4-3	CASSQARGLLYEQYF	TGCGCCAGCAGCCAAGCGAGGGGCCTATTGTACGAGCAGTACTTC
13	TRBJ1-1	few	NA	TRBV19	CASSTEGRTEAFF	TGTGCCAGTAGTACTGAGGGGAGAACTGAAGCTTTCTTT
15	TRBJ1-1	NA	NA	TRBV11-2	CASSLYEGAGTEAFF	TGTGCCAGCAGCTTATATGAAGGGGCAGGCACTGAAGCTTTCTTT
15	TRBJ2-7	NA	NA	TRBV4-2	CASSRRDTLSYEQYF	TGTGCCAGCAGCCGCCGGGACACCCTCTCCTACGAGCAGTACTTC
12	TRBJ2-7	NA	NA	TRBV27	CASSLLLGEQYF	TGTGCCAGCAGTTTACTTCTGGGGGAGCAGTACTTC
15	TRBJ2-1	few	TRBD2	TRBV30	CAHSGGAISYNEQFF	TGTGCCCACAGCGGGGGGGCTATCTCCTACAATGAGCAGTTCTTC
17	TRBJ2-3	NA	TRBD2	TRBV27	CASSSGLAGRSTDTQYF	TGTGCCAGCAGTTCGGGACTAGCGGGGAGAAGCACAGATACGCAGTATTTT
15	TRBJ1-2	NA	TRBD1	TRBV12-5	CASGLGGQGWRGYTF	TGTGCTAGTGGTTTGGGGGGACAGGGATGGAGAGGCTACACCTTC
15	TRBJ2-5	few	TRBD1	TRBV5-4	CASSSGQGTSETQYF	TGTGCCAGCAGCTCGGGACAGGGGACCTCCGAGACCCAGTACTTC
15	TRBJ1-3	NA	TRBD1	TRBV5-6	CASSWDRVSGNTIYF	TGTGCCAGCAGCTGGGACAGGGTTTCGGGAAACACCATATATTTT
14	TRBJ2-7	NA	NA	TRBV30	CAWTRDVASYEQYF	TGTGCCTGGACCAGGGATGTTGCCTCCTACGAGCAGTACTTC
12	TRBJ1-5	NA	NA	TRBV2	CASTLGNQPQHF	TGTGCCTCCACCCTGGGTAATCAGCCCCAGCATTTT
12	TRBJ1-1	NA	NA	TRBV19	CASSRTANEAFF	TGTGCCAGTAGTCGGACAGCAAATGAAGCTTTCTTT
14	TRBJ2-7	NA	NA	TRBV6-5	CASSYSSISYEQYF	TGTGCCAGCAGTTATTCGAGTATCTCCTACGAGCAGTACTTC
15	TRBJ2-3	once	TRBD2	TRBV10-3	CAISDLAGISDTQYF	TGTGCCATCAGTGATCTAGCGGGAATTTCAGATACGCAGTATTTT
12	TRBJ1-1	few	NA	TRBV6-5	CASSYVGTEAFF	TGTGCCAGCAGTTATGTAGGCACTGAAGCTTTCTTT
14	TRBJ2-3	NA	NA	TRBV9	CASSVTPSTDTQYF	TGTGCCAGCAGCGTCACACCTAGCACAGATACGCAGTATTTT
13	TRBJ2-7	NA	TRBD1	TRBV18	CASSTMTGYEQYF	TGTGCCAGCTCAACTATGACAGGGTACGAGCAGTACTTC
13	TRBJ1-1	NA	NA	TRBV7-9	CASSSSMNTEAFF	TGTGCCAGCAGCTCCAGCATGAACACTGAAGCTTTCTTT
15	TRBJ1-4	medium-sized	NA	TRBV27	CASSVTGSSNEKLFF	TGTGCCAGCAGTGTAACAGGGTCTTCTAATGAAAAACTGTTTTTT
13	TRBJ1-1	few	NA	TRBV30	CAWSKTVGTEAFF	TGTGCCTGGAGTAAGACGGTGGGCACTGAAGCTTTCTTT
10	TRBJ2-4	NA	NA	TRBV5-3	CARPWNIQYF	TGTGCCAGACCTTGGAACATTCAGTACTTC
15	TRBJ2-3	few	NA	TRBV5-1	CASSLRGVSTDTQYF	TGCGCCAGCAGCTTGAGGGGTGTGAGCACAGATACGCAGTATTTT
14	TRBJ1-2	few	NA	TRBV6-5	CASSSGNRDYGYTF	TGTGCCAGCAGCTCCGGGAATCGAGACTATGGCTACACCTTC
13	TRBJ1-2	few	NA	TRBV27	CASSLSGEGGYTF	TGTGCCAGCAGTTTATCGGGCGAGGGGGGCTACACCTTC
14	TRBJ2-7	NA	NA	TRBV6-1	CASTRAAGAYEQYF	TGTGCCAGCACCAGAGCGGCAGGGGCCTACGAGCAGTACTTC
17	TRBJ1-1	NA	NA	TRBV30	CAWSVRGQGFMNTEAFF	TGTGCCTGGAGTGTACGGGGGCAGGGGTTTATGAACACTGAAGCTTTCTTT
16	TRBJ2-7	once	TRBD2	TRBV9	CASSVGAGGTSYEQYF	TGTGCCAGCAGCGTAGGGGCGGGAGGGACCTCCTACGAGCAGTACTTC
14	TRBJ2-1	NA	TRBD2	TRBV9	CASMRAGEYNEQFF	TGTGCCAGCATGAGAGCGGGGGAGTACAATGAGCAGTTCTTC
14	TRBJ1-1	few	NA	TRBV4-3	CASSRDSTNTEAFF	TGCGCCAGCAGCCGCGACTCCACGAACACTGAAGCTTTCTTT
14	TRBJ2-1	NA	TRBD2	TRBV5-1	CASSLGLAGNEQFF	TGCGCCAGCAGCTTGGGGCTAGCGGGAAATGAGCAGTTCTTC
11	TRBJ2-1	NA	NA	TRBV11-2	CASSLGWEQFF	TGTGCCAGCAGCTTAGGGTGGGAGCAGTTCTTC
14	TRBJ1-2	NA	TRBD1	TRBV7-9	CASSRGQSNYGYTF	TGTGCCAGCAGCCGGGGACAGAGTAACTATGGCTACACCTTC
15	TRBJ2-1	NA	NA	TRBV19	CASSIQQGAYNEQFF	TGTGCCAGTAGTATCCAACAGGGAGCCTACAATGAGCAGTTCTTC
11	TRBJ1-5	NA	NA	TRBV19	CASILNQPQHF	TGTGCCAGTATCCTAAATCAGCCCCAGCATTTT
14	TRBJ2-2	NA	NA	TRBV7-2	CASSPTSGTGELFF	TGTGCCAGCAGCCCCACCAGTGGCACCGGGGAGCTGTTTTTT
16	TRBJ1-4	NA	NA	TRBV7-8	CASSLARGIYGEKLFF	TGTGCCAGCAGCTTAGCGCGGGGGATTTACGGGGAAAAACTGTTTTTT
14	TRBJ2-5	NA	TRBD2	TRBV5-1	CASSPDSGEETQYF	TGCGCCAGCAGCCCAGACAGCGGGGAAGAGACCCAGTACTTC
13	TRBJ2-2	NA	NA	TRBV7-7	CASSLRGTGELFF	TGTGCTAGCAGCTTACGAGGAACCGGGGAGCTGTTTTTT
17	TRBJ2-3	NA	TRBD2	TRBV5-1	CASSLPARGAGGDTQYF	TGCGCCAGCAGCTTACCCGCGCGCGGTGCGGGAGGTGATACGCAGTATTTT
19	TRBJ2-7	NA	TRBD2	TRBV4-2	CASSQVGVLAGGSSGEQYF	TGTGCCAGCAGCCAAGTGGGCGTTCTCGCGGGAGGTTCCTCCGGCGAGCAGTACTTC
16	TRBJ2-3	once	NA	TRBV21-1	CASSNGQGKPGDTQYF	TGTGCCAGCAGCAACGGGCAGGGCAAACCCGGAGATACGCAGTATTTT
14	TRBJ2-2	NA	NA	TRBV19	CAMRQGPNTGELFF	TGTGCCATGCGCCAGGGTCCGAACACCGGGGAGCTGTTTTTT
18	TRBJ2-3	NA	TRBD2	TRBV5-4	CASSPPGLAGGLADTQYF	TGTGCCAGCAGCCCGCCGGGACTAGCGGGGGGGTTGGCAGATACGCAGTATTTT
15	TRBJ2-7	NA	TRBD2	TRBV9	CASSVAASGMYEQYF	TGTGCCAGCAGCGTAGCGGCTAGCGGGATGTACGAGCAGTACTTC
14	TRBJ2-2	NA	NA	TRBV4-3	CASSQGGATGELFF	TGCGCCAGCAGCCAAGGGGGTGCCACCGGGGAGCTGTTTTTT
15	TRBJ1-5	few	TRBD1	TRBV19	CASSKGQGINQPQHF	TGTGCCAGTAGTAAGGGACAGGGGATCAATCAGCCCCAGCATTTT